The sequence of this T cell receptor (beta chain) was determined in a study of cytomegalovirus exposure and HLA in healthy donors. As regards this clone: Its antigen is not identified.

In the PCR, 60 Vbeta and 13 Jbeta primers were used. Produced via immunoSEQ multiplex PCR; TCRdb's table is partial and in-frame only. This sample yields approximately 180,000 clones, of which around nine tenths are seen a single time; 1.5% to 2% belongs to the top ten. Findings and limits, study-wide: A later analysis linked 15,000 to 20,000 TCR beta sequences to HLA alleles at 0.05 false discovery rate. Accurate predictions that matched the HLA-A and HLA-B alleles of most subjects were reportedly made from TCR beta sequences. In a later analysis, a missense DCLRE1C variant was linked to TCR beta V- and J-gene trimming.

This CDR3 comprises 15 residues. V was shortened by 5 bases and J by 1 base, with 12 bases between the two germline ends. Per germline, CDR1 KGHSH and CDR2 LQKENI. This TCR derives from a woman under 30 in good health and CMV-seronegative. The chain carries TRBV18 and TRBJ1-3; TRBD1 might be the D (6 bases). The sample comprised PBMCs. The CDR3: CASSSSGASGNTIYF. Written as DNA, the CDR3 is TGTGCCAGCTCATCGTCAGGGGCTTCTGGAAACACCATATATTTT.